Listed below are T cell receptor beta chains from one sample, sequenced in a study of glioma-infiltrating T cells after dendritic cell vaccination. The repertoire was sequenced with immunoSEQ multiplex PCR; TCRdb's copy has only in-frame clones and lacks some. The sample lists some 980 clones; around 80% were seen once. Sequencing used tumor tissue, obtained after dendritic cell vaccination. These receptors originate from a human donor with glioblastoma. Each CDR3 is given with its conserved first and last residue. D genes are given only for firm matches. Clone size is stated in some rows and not others, as once, few, many or a class when expanded.

J gene: TRBJ2-7; clone size: -; CDR3 length: 15; D gene: -; V gene: TRBV5-1; CDR3 DNA: TGCGCCAGCAGCCCTGTGGCAGGGCCGTCCCACGAGCAGTACTTC; CDR3 protein: CASSPVAGPSHEQYF
J gene: TRBJ1-1; clone size: few; CDR3 length: 18; D gene: -; V gene: TRBV10-3; CDR3 DNA: TGTGCCATCAGTGAGGCTGGACAGCCAGTGGAGAGAGACACTGAAGCTTTCTTT; CDR3 protein: CAISEAGQPVERDTEAFF
J gene: TRBJ2-7; clone size: -; CDR3 length: 13; D gene: -; V gene: TRBV6-1; CDR3 DNA: TGTGCCAGCAGTGATGGCAGGTCCTACGAGCAGTACTTC; CDR3 protein: CASSDGRSYEQYF
J gene: TRBJ2-5; clone size: -; CDR3 length: 13; D gene: TRBD1; V gene: TRBV25-1; CDR3 DNA: TGTGCCAGCGTACAACAGGGGTCCGAGACCCAGTACTTC; CDR3 protein: CASVQQGSETQYF
J gene: TRBJ1-2; clone size: -; CDR3 length: 16; D gene: TRBD1; V gene: TRBV28; CDR3 DNA: TGTGCCAGCAGTCCACAGAGGGACAGCCTTAACTATGGCTACACCTTC; CDR3 protein: CASSPQRDSLNYGYTF
J gene: TRBJ1-2; clone size: -; CDR3 length: 15; D gene: TRBD1; V gene: TRBV18; CDR3 DNA: TGTGCCAGCTCACCCTCCGGGACAGAAAACTATGGCTACACCTTC; CDR3 protein: CASSPSGTENYGYTF
J gene: TRBJ1-5; clone size: -; CDR3 length: 15; D gene: -; V gene: TRBV15; CDR3 DNA: TGTGCCACCAGCAGAGATTCAGGGAGCAATCAGCCCCAGCATTTT; CDR3 protein: CATSRDSGSNQPQHF
J gene: TRBJ2-7; clone size: -; CDR3 length: 18; D gene: TRBD2; V gene: TRBV25-1; CDR3 DNA: TGTGCCAGCAGTGAACGAAAACGGGGGGGGGTCGGTCCCTACGAGCAGTACTTC; CDR3 protein: CASSERKRGGVGPYEQYF
J gene: TRBJ2-5; clone size: -; CDR3 length: 15; D gene: -; V gene: TRBV11-1; CDR3 DNA: TGTGCCAGCAGCCCGGTTGAGCGGAGCCAAGAGACCCAGTACTTC; CDR3 protein: CASSPVERSQETQYF
J gene: TRBJ2-7; clone size: -; CDR3 length: 14; D gene: -; V gene: TRBV19; CDR3 DNA: TGTGCCAGTAGTCTGGGACACGGCCCCTACGAGCAGTACTTC; CDR3 protein: CASSLGHGPYEQYF
J gene: TRBJ1-2; clone size: -; CDR3 length: 13; D gene: -; V gene: TRBV15; CDR3 DNA: TGTGCCACCAGCAGATCGCAGGGCCTTGGCTACACCTTC; CDR3 protein: CATSRSQGLGYTF
J gene: TRBJ1-2; clone size: -; CDR3 length: 16; D gene: TRBD1; V gene: TRBV7-2; CDR3 DNA: TGTGCCAGCAGCCTAGGGGGACAGGGGGCACGGTATGGCTACACCTTC; CDR3 protein: CASSLGGQGARYGYTF
J gene: TRBJ2-3; clone size: -; CDR3 length: 15; D gene: -; V gene: TRBV9; CDR3 DNA: TGTGCCAGCAGCCAAGAGGCGGGTTTCACAGATACGCAGTATTTT; CDR3 protein: CASSQEAGFTDTQYF
J gene: TRBJ2-3; clone size: -; CDR3 length: 16; D gene: TRBD1; V gene: TRBV4-3; CDR3 DNA: TGCGCCAGCAGCCAAGAGACCCAGGGGGCGGGGGATACGCAGTATTTT; CDR3 protein: CASSQETQGAGDTQYF
J gene: TRBJ1-2; clone size: -; CDR3 length: 14; D gene: -; V gene: TRBV5-4; CDR3 DNA: TGTGCCAGCAGCTTGATTATGGACAGCTATGGCTACACCTTC; CDR3 protein: CASSLIMDSYGYTF
J gene: TRBJ2-1; clone size: -; CDR3 length: 16; D gene: TRBD2; V gene: TRBV28; CDR3 DNA: TGTGCCAGCAGTTTATGGCGGGGGAGCTCCTACAATGAGCAGTTCTTC; CDR3 protein: CASSLWRGSSYNEQFF
J gene: TRBJ1-4; clone size: -; CDR3 length: 15; D gene: TRBD1; V gene: TRBV5-1; CDR3 DNA: TGCGCCAGCAGCGACCCGACAGGGGCGGCTGAAAAACTGTTTTTT; CDR3 protein: CASSDPTGAAEKLFF
J gene: TRBJ2-7; clone size: -; CDR3 length: 13; D gene: -; V gene: TRBV6-5; CDR3 DNA: TGTGCCAGCAGTGCGGGCTTGCTCGGGGAGCAGTACTTC; CDR3 protein: CASSAGLLGEQYF
J gene: TRBJ2-1; clone size: -; CDR3 length: 14; D gene: TRBD2; V gene: TRBV4-3; CDR3 DNA: TGCGCCAGCAGCCAACTAGCGGGGGGGTATGAGCAGTTCTTC; CDR3 protein: CASSQLAGGYEQFF
J gene: TRBJ2-5; clone size: -; CDR3 length: 15; D gene: TRBD2; V gene: TRBV6-5; CDR3 DNA: TGTGCCAGCAGTTACACGGGGGGAACTGGTGAGACCCAGTACTTC; CDR3 protein: CASSYTGGTGETQYF
J gene: TRBJ2-2; clone size: -; CDR3 length: 14; D gene: -; V gene: TRBV11-3; CDR3 DNA: TGTGCCAGCAGCTCCAAGCGGGACACCGGGGAGCTGTTTTTT; CDR3 protein: CASSSKRDTGELFF
J gene: TRBJ2-5; clone size: -; CDR3 length: 13; D gene: -; V gene: TRBV13; CDR3 DNA: TGTGCCAGCAGCACGACTAGTACGGAGACCCAGTACTTC; CDR3 protein: CASSTTSTETQYF
J gene: TRBJ2-5; clone size: -; CDR3 length: 15; D gene: TRBD2; V gene: TRBV11-3; CDR3 DNA: TGTGCCAGCAGCGAGCAAACTAGCGGGCAAGAGACCCAGTACTTC; CDR3 protein: CASSEQTSGQETQYF
J gene: TRBJ2-3; clone size: -; CDR3 length: 14; D gene: TRBD2; V gene: TRBV7-3; CDR3 DNA: TGTGCCAGCAGCCCGAGACTAGCGGCAGATACGCAGTATTTT; CDR3 protein: CASSPRLAADTQYF
J gene: TRBJ2-5; clone size: -; CDR3 length: 15; D gene: TRBD1; V gene: TRBV10-1; CDR3 DNA: TGCGCCAGCAGTTTCGGACAGGGGGCAGAAGAGACCCAGTACTTC; CDR3 protein: CASSFGQGAEETQYF
J gene: TRBJ1-2; clone size: few; CDR3 length: 14; D gene: TRBD1; V gene: TRBV5-4; CDR3 DNA: TGTGCCAGCAGCTTGGACAGGGGGGAGTATGGCTACACCTTC; CDR3 protein: CASSLDRGEYGYTF
J gene: TRBJ2-5; clone size: -; CDR3 length: 13; D gene: TRBD2; V gene: TRBV7-2; CDR3 DNA: TGTGCCAGCAGCTTAGCGGGTAGCGGGGGGGGATACTTC; CDR3 protein: CASSLAGSGGGYF
J gene: TRBJ2-1; clone size: few; CDR3 length: 16; D gene: TRBD1; V gene: TRBV7-3; CDR3 DNA: TGTGCCAGCAGCTTAAACCCGGGACAGCCAGACAATGAGCAGTTCTTC; CDR3 protein: CASSLNPGQPDNEQFF
J gene: TRBJ2-5; clone size: -; CDR3 length: 14; D gene: TRBD2; V gene: TRBV6-1; CDR3 DNA: TGTGCCAGCAGTGAACTAGCGGGGGAAGAGACCCAGTACTTC; CDR3 protein: CASSELAGEETQYF
J gene: TRBJ2-7; clone size: -; CDR3 length: 14; D gene: -; V gene: TRBV7-9; CDR3 DNA: TGTGCCAGCAGCTTAGGAGGCCTGACGGGCGAGCAGTACTTC; CDR3 protein: CASSLGGLTGEQYF
J gene: TRBJ1-6; clone size: -; CDR3 length: 14; D gene: -; V gene: TRBV9; CDR3 DNA: TGTGCCAGCAGCGTAGGTACATTTAATTCCCCCCTCCACTTT; CDR3 protein: CASSVGTFNSPLHF
J gene: TRBJ2-3; clone size: -; CDR3 length: 13; D gene: TRBD2; V gene: TRBV19; CDR3 DNA: TGTGCCAGCGGGGGGGCCCCTCCAGATACGCAGTATTTT; CDR3 protein: CASGGAPPDTQYF
J gene: TRBJ2-3; clone size: -; CDR3 length: 15; D gene: -; V gene: TRBV6-6; CDR3 DNA: TGTGCCAGCAGTTGGACAAGGGGTAGCACAGATACGCAGTATTTT; CDR3 protein: CASSWTRGSTDTQYF
J gene: TRBJ2-7; clone size: -; CDR3 length: 12; D gene: -; V gene: TRBV6-6; CDR3 DNA: TGTGCCAGCAGTTACTCTCGGTACGAGCAGTACTTC; CDR3 protein: CASSYSRYEQYF
J gene: TRBJ2-7; clone size: -; CDR3 length: 14; D gene: TRBD1; V gene: TRBV11-2; CDR3 DNA: TGTGCCAGCAGAGGGACAGGGGGGACCTACGAGCAGTACTTC; CDR3 protein: CASRGTGGTYEQYF
J gene: TRBJ1-6; clone size: few; CDR3 length: 15; D gene: TRBD1; V gene: TRBV10-3; CDR3 DNA: TGTGCCATCAGTGAGTCGGGACAGGGCAATTCACCCCTCCACTTT; CDR3 protein: CAISESGQGNSPLHF
J gene: TRBJ1-1; clone size: few; CDR3 length: 15; D gene: TRBD1; V gene: TRBV19; CDR3 DNA: TGTGCCAGTAAGACAGGGGGCGCCGGGAACACTGAAGCTTTCTTT; CDR3 protein: CASKTGGAGNTEAFF
J gene: TRBJ1-5; clone size: -; CDR3 length: 18; D gene: -; V gene: TRBV2; CDR3 DNA: TGTGCCAGCAGTGAAGTCGGACAGTTAATCCATAGCAATCAGCCCCAGCATTTT; CDR3 protein: CASSEVGQLIHSNQPQHF
J gene: TRBJ2-6; clone size: -; CDR3 length: 15; D gene: TRBD1; V gene: TRBV28; CDR3 DNA: TGTGCCAGCAGTTTCAGGGGGCTTGGGGCCAACGTCCTGACTTTC; CDR3 protein: CASSFRGLGANVLTF